These 19 T cell receptor beta chains originate from one sample sequenced in a study of T cell changes during pregnancy in multiple sclerosis. Using immunoSEQ multiplex PCR, the repertoire was profiled, and TCRdb retains in-frame clones only, with some absent. The sample includes tens of thousands of clones, more than 80% of them seen just once. Sample: peripheral blood, taken in the second trimester of pregnancy. The receptors originated from a female donor in good health, enrolled as a control in a pregnancy study.

The CDR3 is CASIRQGASTDTQYF. The CDR3 nucleotides read TGTGCCAGCATCCGACAGGGGGCTAGCACAGATACGCAGTATTTT. This rearrangement joins TRBV6-1 to TRBJ2-3; the match to TRBD1 covers 10 bases. Trimming at V came to 7 bases and at J to 0 bases, leaving 4 bases not matched to a gene. Germline V CDR1 and CDR2: MNHNS, SASEGT. This CDR3 region has 15 residues.

The J gene is TRBJ1-6, the V gene TRBV19; TRBD1 aligns across 7 bases. Per the germline V gene, CDR1 is LNHDA and CDR2 is SQIVND (reference sequence). The CDR3 is 13 residues long. Germline trimming cut 7 bases from V and 7 bases from J; bases unmatched to any gene: 4. This chain's CDR3 is CASTTGWNSPLHF. In DNA, the CDR3 is TGTGCCAGTACGACAGGGTGGAATTCACCCCTCCACTTT.

The chain has TRBV9 and TRBJ1-5; TRBD1 aligns across 7 bases. Germline trimming cut 2 bases from V and 3 bases from J; bases unmatched to any gene: 2. The CDR3 length is 14 residues. CDR1 is SGDLS, CDR2 YYNGEE, per germline. DNA of the CDR3: TGTGCCAGCAGCGTTACAGGGGACAATCAGCCCCAGCATTTT. Protein: CASSVTGDNQPQHF.

The gene calls are TRBV6-1 and TRBJ2-7; 10 bases align to TRBD2. There are 16 residues in the CDR3. J lost 3 bases, V lost 2 bases, and 7 bases had no gene match. CDR1 is MNHNS and CDR2 is SASEGT in the germline V gene. CDR3 amino acids: CASSEYRASGGYEQYF. DNA of the CDR3: TGTGCCAGCAGTGAATATAGGGCTAGCGGGGGCTACGAGCAGTACTTC.

This rearrangement joins TRBV14 to TRBJ1-2, with 7 bases matching TRBD1. The CDR3 totals 16 residues. Germline CDR1 reads SGHDN; CDR2 reads FVKESK. J gave up 5 bases and V 1 base, and 10 bases lay outside the gene matches. The CDR3, as DNA: TGTGCCAGCAGCCAAGCCTCTGGGACAGTGCCTTATGGCTACACCTTC. Translating it yields CASSQASGTVPYGYTF.

CDR3 coding DNA: TGTGCCAGTTCCGGGACAGCCTCGGGGAACACCATATATTTT. Its protein is CASSGTASGNTIYF. V usage is TRBV19 and J usage is TRBJ1-3; 7 bases agree with TRBD1. CDR3 size: 14 residues. V shed 8 bases, J shed 7 bases, and the junction held 11 bases outside the gene matches. The germline V gene encodes CDR1 LNHDA and CDR2 SQIVND (reference sequence).

This clone was counted a single time. This chain uses TRBV7-2 with TRBJ2-5; D remains ambiguous. The germline gives CDR1 SGHTA, CDR2 FQGNSA. This CDR3 has 13 residues. Trimming pared 2 bases from V and 2 bases from J, leaving 6 bases between. The DNA of the CDR3 is TGTGCCAGCAGCTTAAGTCTACAAGAGACCCAGTACTTC. Protein sequence: CASSLSLQETQYF.

The chain has TRBV15 and TRBJ1-4, with TRBD1 matching 10 bases. The CDR3 runs 16 residues. J lost 5 bases, V lost 0 bases, and 3 bases had no gene match. Germline V gene lookup returns CDR1 LNHNV and CDR2 YYDKDF (reference sequence). The CDR3 DNA sequence: TGTGCCACCAGCAGAGATGGGACAGGGGTAAATGAAAAACTGTTTTTT. Its protein is CATSRDGTGVNEKLFF. The full variable domain, with the rest looked up from reference TRBV15 and TRBJ1-4, is DAMVIQNPRYQVTQFGKPVTLSCSQTLNHNVMYWYQQKSSQAPKLLFHYYDKDFNNEADTPDNFQSRRPNTSFCFLDIRSPGLGDTAMYLCATSRDGTGVNEKLFFGSGTQLSVL.

The rearrangement links TRBV7-2 to TRBJ2-2; D perhaps matches TRBD1 (5 bases). V was pared by 5 bases and J by 7 bases, with 14 bases between. CDR3 size: 14 residues. CDR1 is SGHTA, CDR2 FQGNSA, per germline. CDR3 bases: TGTGCCAGCAGCCTCCACAGGACGGGCGGGGAGCTGTTTTTT. It yields the protein CASSLHRTGGELFF.

This chain's CDR3 is CASSLPGQRQETQYF. CDR3 sequence (DNA): TGTGCCAGCAGTTTACCGGGACAGAGACAAGAGACCCAGTACTTC. This rearrangement joins TRBV28 to TRBJ2-5; 7 bases are shared with TRBD1. This CDR3 has 15 amino acids. Germline V lookup: CDR1 MDHEN, CDR2 SYDVKM. Trimming cost V 2 bases and J 2 bases; bases outside gene matches: 5.

This chain joins TRBV18 and TRBJ1-1, with TRBD1 as a possible D gene (6 bases). Trimming removed 3 bases at V and 1 base at J, with 9 bases between. CDR3 length: 14 residues. Germline V CDR1 and CDR2: KGHSH, LQKENI. CDR3 region: CASSPSGANTEAFF. The CDR3 region has the DNA TGTGCCAGCTCACCGTCAGGGGCGAACACTGAAGCTTTCTTT.

This clone was recorded once. V usage is TRBV6-9 and J usage is TRBJ2-7, with 8 bases identical to TRBD1. Germline CDR1 MNHGY, CDR2 SVAAGI. This CDR3 is built from 14 residues. V was clipped by 10 bases and J by 1 base; unmatched bases: 9. The CDR3 reads CATVRQGNSYEQYF. The DNA for the CDR3 is TGTGCCACGGTGAGACAGGGGAATTCCTACGAGCAGTACTTC.

The V gene is TRBV18, the J gene TRBJ1-2; the D gene is possibly TRBD1 (5 bases). The CDR3 loop spans 17 amino acids. In germline, CDR1 is KGHSH, CDR2 LQKENI. Between the trimmed V and J ends, which lost 6 bases and 4 bases, there was a span of 24 bases. DNA for the CDR3: TGTGCCAGCTCCCCAAAGCAGGGTTCGACCCCGTTCTATGGCTACACCTTC. It is translated as CASSPKQGSTPFYGYTF. Using reference TRBV18 and TRBJ1-2 for the parts outside the CDR3, the full variable domain is NAGVMQNPRHLVRRRGQEARLRCSPMKGHSHVYWYRQLPEEGLKFMVYLQKENIIDESGMPKERFSAEFPKEGPSILRIQQVVRGDSAAYFCASSPKQGSTPFYGYTFGSGTRLTVV.

In this sample, this clone turned up once. This rearrangement joins TRBV28 to TRBJ2-3; D is unresolved. Trimming cost V 2 bases and J 2 bases, with 5 bases left between them. Germline loops: CDR1 MDHEN, CDR2 SYDVKM. The CDR3 is 13 amino acids. CDR3 DNA sequence: TGTGCCAGCAGTTTACCTATCACAGATACGCAGTATTTT. Amino acid sequence: CASSLPITDTQYF. The full variable domain, with the rest looked up from reference TRBV28 and TRBJ2-3, is DVKVTQSSRYLVKRTGEKVFLECVQDMDHENMFWYRQDPGLGLRLIYFSYDVKMKEKGDIPEGYSVSREKKERFSLILESASTNQTSMYLCASSLPITDTQYFGPGTRLTVL.

This clone was seen once. The genes are TRBV15 and TRBJ1-5; D call uncertain. The CDR3 loop spans 16 amino acids. Looked up from germline, CDR1 is LNHNV and CDR2 is YYDKDF (reference sequence). V shed 4 bases and J shed 0 bases, with 13 bases lying between them. The CDR3 region is CATSTRRGHSNQPQHF. In DNA form, the CDR3 reads TGTGCCACCAGCACGCGGCGCGGCCATAGCAATCAGCCCCAGCATTTT.

The chain has TRBV18 and TRBJ1-5; D not resolved. V lost 3 bases and J 4 bases, leaving 10 bases between the germline ends. The germline gives CDR1 KGHSH, CDR2 LQKENI. The CDR3 covers 14 residues. CDR3: CASSPQVSNQPQHF. The CDR3 nucleotides are TGTGCCAGCTCACCCCAGGTGTCAAATCAGCCCCAGCATTTT.

This sequence joins TRBV28 and TRBJ1-2; no reliable D call. CDR3 size: 12 residues. The V end lost 7 bases, the J end lost 8 bases, and 14 bases lay between the germline ends. Looked up from germline, CDR1 is MDHEN and CDR2 is SYDVKM. CDR3 loop: CASTIIAGGYTF. The CDR3, as DNA: TGTGCCAGCACAATCATCGCGGGGGGCTACACCTTC.

The V call is TRBV4-3, the J call TRBJ2-7; 9 bases are shared with TRBD1. Germline CDR1 is LGHNA and CDR2 is YSLEER. This CDR3 contains 18 residues. V trimming: 0 bases; J trimming: 4 bases; junction bases outside the gene matches: 13. This CDR3 reads CASSQDQYETGGLYEQYF. The CDR3, as DNA: TGCGCCAGCAGCCAAGATCAATACGAGACAGGGGGTTTATACGAGCAGTACTTC.

CDR3 coding DNA: TGTGCCAGCAGCCTCGACAGGGAAGGGGACACCGGGGAGCTGTTTTTT. This translates into CASSLDREGDTGELFF. The rearrangement links TRBV28 to TRBJ2-2; 7 nucleotides line up with TRBD1. The V segment lost 6 bases and the J segment 3 bases; nucleotides outside the gene matches: 10. Germline loops: CDR1 MDHEN, CDR2 SYDVKM. The CDR3 loop spans 16 amino acids.